The clone carrying this T cell receptor (beta chain) was counted many times. V was shortened by 4 bases and J by 8 bases, with 12 bases between the two germline ends. CDR1 is SGHTA and CDR2 is FQGNSA in the germline V gene. The CDR3 runs 12 residues. This entry comes from a study of human T cells and chemical hapten exposure. Study summary: Weekly administration of diphenylcyclopropenone to the scalp of patients continued throughout the roughly 23-week study. Per-sample variation in TCR yield stemmed mainly from small pooled library volume differences.

As originally analysed: Individual samples carried between roughly 23,224 and 700,000 TCRs, with 95,638 as the median. TCRdb called the RACE reads again in MiXCR, with one record for every CDR3 protein. TCRdb, not the authors, supplied the V and J calls. The repertoire consists of approximately 400,000 distinct CDR3 sequences, with roughly 4.8% occurring once and the leading ten covering under 3%. This sample's time point: patch test 1, 2 weeks after DPC sensitization. Treatment in this sample: therapeutic diphenylcyclopropenone sensitization with weekly scalp DPC. Donors, patients with alopecia ranging from 18 to 70 years old and judged suitable for DPC, provided samples.

This clonotype was sampled from a woman aged 45-60 years with alopecia areata. Some clones in this sample may be carry-over from other donors' samples. The chain is built from TRBV7-2 and TRBJ2-7; D is unclear. The source was whole blood, collected in connection with sensitization to the hapten diphenylcyclopropenone (DPC). DNA of the CDR3: TGTGCCAGCAGCTATGACACTGTTCAGCAGTACTTC. This sequence encodes CASSYDTVQQYF.